What follows describes a single TCR beta chain. Treatment in this sample: oral pan-JAK inhibitor, 5-10 mg twice daily. This entry belongs to a study of CD8+ T cells in alopecia areata. RNA was isolated and reverse transcribed to cDNA, the sequencing template. Measured with immunoSEQ multiplex PCR; TCRdb has only the in-frame clones, and not every one. The repertoire holds around 120,000 clones, with roughly 63% as singletons. This receptor was identified in a human donor with alopecia areata. The sample here was CD8+ T cells sorted from blood, taken at week 4, from a patient treated with tofacitinib.

The CDR3 protein is CATSRAPGQGHIEQYF. In DNA form, the CDR3 reads TGTGCCACCAGCAGAGCGCCCGGACAGGGGCATATTGAGCAGTACTTC. The chain carries TRBV15 and TRBJ2-7, with TRBD1 identical over 9 bases. The V gene's germline CDR1 is LNHNV and CDR2 YYDKDF (reference sequence). The CDR3 is 16 amino acids. V gave up 1 base and J gave up 7 bases; unmatched junction bases: 11. The full variable domain, rest sourced from reference TRBV15 and TRBJ2-7, is DAMVIQNPRYQVTQFGKPVTLSCSQTLNHNVMYWYQQKSSQAPKLLFHYYDKDFNNEADTPDNFQSRRPNTSFCFLDIRSPGLGDTAMYLCATSRAPGQGHIEQYFGPGTRLTVT.